These 8 T cell receptor beta chains share one sample of origin, sequenced in a study of tumor-infiltrating lymphocytes in localized non-small cell lung cancer. Profiled with immunoSEQ multiplex PCR; TCRdb holds only in-frame clones, not every one. Of around 15,000 clones listed, 69% are singletons. The sample was lung tumor tissue. The receptors shown here come from a human donor with non-small cell lung cancer.

In nucleotides, the CDR3 is TGTGCCAGCAGTTACCCGAACCCTGGAGGACAAAATGAGCAGTTCTTC. This translates into CASSYPNPGGQNEQFF. V and J are TRBV6-5 and TRBJ2-1; TRBD1 or TRBD2 may be the D gene (5 bases each). Trimming took 2 bases from V and 7 from J, leaving 18 bases between them. The germline gives CDR1 MNHEY, CDR2 SVGAGI. The CDR3 runs to 16 residues.

In this sample, this clone is medium-sized. The CDR3 protein is CASSAIYNEQFF. The CDR3 nucleotides are TGTGCCAGCAGTGCCATTTACAATGAGCAGTTCTTC. The V gene is TRBV6-1, the J gene TRBJ2-1; D remains unclear. The CDR3 is 12 residues long. The germline gives CDR1 MNHNS, CDR2 SASEGT. Trimming left V 4 bases short and J 4 bases short, with 5 bases between.

This sequence joins TRBV7-3 and TRBJ2-5; no clear D. Trimming pared 2 bases from V and 5 bases from J, leaving 9 bases between. CDR1 is SGHTA, CDR2 FQGTGA, per germline. This CDR3 is 13 amino acids long. The CDR3 sequence is CASSLGMGETQYF. The CDR3 region has the DNA TGTGCCAGCAGCTTAGGGATGGGGGAGACCCAGTACTTC.

This clone came up a few times. The chain has TRBV4-1 and TRBJ1-5, with D perhaps matching TRBD1 (6 bases). The V end lost 1 base, the J end lost 2 bases, and 15 bases lay between the germline ends. The CDR3 is 17 amino acids. The germline V gene has CDR1 MGHRA and CDR2 YSYEKL. CDR3 DNA sequence: TGCGCCAGCAGCCAAGTACAGGGTACGTTGGGCAATCAGCCCCAGCATTTT. Residues: CASSQVQGTLGNQPQHF.

This clone has only a few counts. The chain links TRBV7-9 to TRBJ2-6; D unresolved. Germline assignment: CDR1 SEHNR and CDR2 FQNEAQ (reference sequence). The CDR3 is 15 residues long. Trimming took 4 bases from V and 0 from J, leaving 7 bases between them. The CDR3 loop is CASSSTGSGANVLTF. The CDR3, as DNA: TGTGCCAGCAGCTCGACCGGCTCTGGGGCCAACGTCCTGACTTTC.

For this clone: Germline and junction disagree at one end, which may indicate a read error. The chain joins TRBV7-9 to TRBJ2-2; D is undetermined. The CDR3 is 13 residues long. The V gene's germline CDR1 is SEHNR and CDR2 FQNEAQ (reference sequence). CDR3 sequence: CASSLVNSGELFF. CDR3 DNA: TGTGCCAGCAGCTTAGTAAACAGCGGGGAGCTGTTTTTT.

The chain uses TRBV5-1 and TRBJ2-6; no clear D. Germline CDR1 and CDR2: SGHRS and YFSETQ. V lost 2 bases, J lost 3 bases, and 9 bases lay in between. The CDR3 is made up of 15 amino acids. CDR3 bases: TGCGCCAGCAGCTTCAACTTGGGTGGGGCCAACGTCCTGACTTTC. Translated: CASSFNLGGANVLTF.

The J gene is TRBJ2-3, the V gene TRBV4-2, with no clear D. The length of the CDR3 is 17 residues. Germline lookup yields CDR1 LGHNA and CDR2 YNFKEQ. V was clipped by 1 base and J by 1 base, with 15 bases between them. The CDR3 DNA is TGTGCCAGCAGCCAAGGACCACCCATAGTAGGCACAGATACGCAGTATTTT. It encodes CASSQGPPIVGTDTQYF.